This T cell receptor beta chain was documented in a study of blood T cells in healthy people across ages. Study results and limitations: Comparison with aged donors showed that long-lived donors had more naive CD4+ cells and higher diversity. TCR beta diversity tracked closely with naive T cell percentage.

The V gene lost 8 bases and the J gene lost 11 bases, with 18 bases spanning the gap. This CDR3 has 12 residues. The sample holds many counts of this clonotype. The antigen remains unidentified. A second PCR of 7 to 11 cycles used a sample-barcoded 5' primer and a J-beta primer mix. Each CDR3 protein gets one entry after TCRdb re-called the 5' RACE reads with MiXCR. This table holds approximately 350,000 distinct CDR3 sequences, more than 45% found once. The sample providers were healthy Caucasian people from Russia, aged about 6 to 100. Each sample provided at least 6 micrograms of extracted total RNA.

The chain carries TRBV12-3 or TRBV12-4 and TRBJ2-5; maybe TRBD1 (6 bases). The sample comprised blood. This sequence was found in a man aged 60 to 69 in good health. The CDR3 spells CASSRQVEEQYF. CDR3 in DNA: TGTGCCAGCTCAAGACAGGTTGAAGAGCAGTACTTC.